These T cell receptor beta chains were read from a single sample in a study of Ad26.COV2.S vaccination and SARS-CoV-2 variants. Produced via immunoSEQ multiplex PCR; TCRdb's table is partial and in-frame only. The sample includes 400,000 to 450,000 clones, 90% of them seen just once. Source: peripheral blood, taken in a trial of Ad26.COV2.S vaccine versus placebo. The receptors come from a person aged 18-60 years who received the Ad26.COV2.S COVID-19 vaccine or a placebo. The CDR3 runs from the conserved cysteine through the conserved F or W. D genes are given only for firm matches. Clone size appears in some rows only: once, few, many, or a class for an expanded clone.

size	V	D	J	CDR3	DNA
.	TRBV30	TRBD2	TRBJ2-3	CAWSVGTRSTDTQYF	TGTGCCTGGAGTGTAGGGACTAGGTCCACAGATACGCAGTATTTT
.	TRBV2	TRBD1	TRBJ2-7	CASPTGEKQYF	TGTGCCAGCCCTACAGGGGAGAAGCAGTACTTC
.	TRBV27	TRBD1	TRBJ2-1	CASSPWTGGTNEQFF	TGTGCCAGCAGTCCCTGGACAGGGGGCACCAATGAGCAGTTCTTC
.	TRBV6-2/TRBV6-3	TRBD2	TRBJ2-3	CASSFDIRDRGGTDTQYF	TGTGCCAGCAGCTTCGACATCCGGGACCGGGGGGGCACAGATACGCAGTATTTT
once	TRBV28	.	TRBJ2-3	CASSLYPPRGKELDTQYF	TGTGCCAGCAGTTTATACCCACCGAGGGGGAAAGAACTAGATACGCAGTATTTT
.	TRBV6-4	.	TRBJ2-1	CASSDEAGDNEQFF	TGTGCCAGCAGTGACGAGGCAGGGGACAATGAGCAGTTCTTC
.	TRBV28	TRBD1	TRBJ1-5	CASRTGGLQPQHF	TGTGCCAGCCGTACAGGGGGCCTACAGCCCCAGCATTTT
few	TRBV6-5	.	TRBJ1-1	CASSYKSEAFF	TGTGCCAGCAGTTACAAGAGTGAAGCTTTCTTT
.	TRBV5-5	TRBD2	TRBJ2-7	CASSLDPLAGGVVF	TGTGCCAGCAGCTTGGATCCCCTAGCGGGAGGGGTTGTCTTC
.	TRBV27	TRBD1	TRBJ2-7	CASSPGQGGNEQYF	TGTGCCAGCAGTCCTGGACAGGGTGGCAACGAGCAGTACTTC
once	TRBV19	.	TRBJ2-5	CASTKGQSEETQYF	TGTGCCAGTACTAAAGGACAGAGTGAAGAGACCCAGTACTTC
few	TRBV2	TRBD1	TRBJ2-7	CASSPGQGVGSYEQYF	TGTGCCAGCAGTCCGGGACAGGGAGTGGGATCCTACGAGCAGTACTTC
.	TRBV6-2/TRBV6-3	.	TRBJ1-1	CASSYTAVRGGNTEAFF	TGTGCCAGCAGTTACACAGCGGTCAGGGGAGGGAACACTGAAGCTTTCTTT
.	TRBV6-5	.	TRBJ2-7	CASRQGVGYEQYF	TGTGCCAGCAGACAGGGCGTTGGTTACGAGCAGTACTTC
.	TRBV7-3	.	TRBJ2-2	CASSPQGNTGELFF	TGTGCCAGCAGTCCACAGGGTAACACCGGGGAGCTGTTTTTT
.	TRBV5-8	.	TRBJ2-1	CASTRRSSYNEQFF	TGTGCCAGCACCCGCAGGAGCTCCTACAATGAGCAGTTCTTC
.	TRBV21-1	.	TRBJ2-2	CASSKSRGKYIGELFF	TGTGCCAGCAGCAAAAGTCGCGGGAAGTATATCGGGGAGCTGTTTTTT
.	TRBV19	.	TRBJ2-6	CASSQGQLVSGANVLTF	TGTGCCAGTAGTCAAGGACAGCTAGTCTCTGGGGCCAACGTCCTGACTTTC
.	TRBV7-3	TRBD2	TRBJ2-1	CASSPGTSEWFYNEQFF	TGTGCCAGCAGCCCAGGGACTAGCGAATGGTTTTACAATGAGCAGTTCTTC
.	TRBV3-1/TRBV3-2	.	TRBJ1-1	CASSPGTNPRPNTEAFF	TGTGCCAGCAGCCCCGGGACAAATCCTAGACCGAACACTGAAGCTTTCTTT
.	TRBV28	TRBD1	TRBJ2-5	CASRTDRAQETQYF	TGTGCCAGCAGAACGGACAGGGCGCAAGAGACCCAGTACTTC
.	TRBV27	TRBD2	TRBJ2-7	CASLGTSGIGYEQYF	TGTGCCAGCCTCGGGACTAGCGGGATTGGATACGAGCAGTACTTC
.	TRBV6-2/TRBV6-3	.	TRBJ1-5	CASSYSRRQPQHF	TGTGCCAGCAGTTACTCGAGACGTCAGCCCCAGCATTTT
.	TRBV7-8	.	TRBJ1-4	CASSSGDLGANEKLFF	TGTGCCAGCAGCTCGGGGGACCTAGGGGCTAATGAAAAACTGTTTTTT
.	TRBV11-2	TRBD1	TRBJ2-7	CASSSPGQGLDYEQYF	TGTGCCAGCAGCTCTCCCGGACAGGGGCTGGACTACGAGCAGTACTTC
.	TRBV2	.	TRBJ2-5	CASSEDMGRTQYF	TGTGCCAGCAGTGAAGACATGGGTCGGACCCAGTACTTC
.	TRBV7-9	.	TRBJ1-1	CASSLYWLNTEAFF	TGTGCCAGCAGCTTATACTGGTTGAACACTGAAGCTTTCTTT
.	TRBV7-2	.	TRBJ2-1	CASSRAGLINEQFF	TGTGCCAGCAGCCGCGCGGGGTTGATAAATGAGCAGTTCTTC
.	TRBV3-1/TRBV3-2	TRBD1	TRBJ2-7	CASSQVPTGQIEQYF	TGTGCCAGCAGCCAAGTACCCACGGGACAGATCGAGCAGTACTTC
.	TRBV24-1	.	TRBJ1-5	CATSEDSNQPQHF	TGTGCCACCAGTGAGGACAGTAATCAGCCCCAGCATTTT
.	TRBV6-5	TRBD1	TRBJ1-1	CASSYSGTAMNTEAFF	TGTGCCAGCAGTTACTCTGGGACAGCCATGAACACTGAAGCTTTCTTT
.	TRBV6-2/TRBV6-3	TRBD2	TRBJ2-1	CASSPLELAGHGEQFF	TGTGCCAGCAGCCCCCTTGAGCTAGCGGGACACGGTGAGCAGTTCTTC
.	TRBV27	.	TRBJ2-1	CASSDRPSAYNEQFF	TGTGCCAGCAGCGATAGACCATCTGCCTACAATGAGCAGTTCTTC
.	TRBV28	TRBD1	TRBJ2-5	CASSFRATGKLGETQYF	TGTGCCAGCAGTTTCCGGGCGACAGGGAAATTAGGAGAGACCCAGTACTTC
.	TRBV12-3/TRBV12-4	.	TRBJ1-2	CASSPPGVYGYTF	TGTGCCAGCAGTCCGCCAGGGGTATATGGCTACACCTTC
.	TRBV5-1	TRBD2	TRBJ2-1	CASRPIQLADEQFF	TGCGCCAGCAGACCTATTCAACTAGCGGATGAGCAGTTCTTC
.	TRBV19	.	TRBJ2-7	CASSTGTRPWYEQYF	TGTGCCAGTAGTACCGGGACCCGTCCTTGGTACGAGCAGTACTTC
.	TRBV12-3/TRBV12-4	.	TRBJ2-3	CASSAVTDTQYF	TGTGCCAGCAGTGCAGTTACAGATACGCAGTATTTT
.	TRBV5-1	.	TRBJ1-5	CASSLGGGGGNQPQHF	TGCGCCAGCAGCTTGGGCGGGGGGGGTGGCAATCAGCCCCAGCATTTT
once	TRBV24-1	.	TRBJ1-2	CATRGRDYGYTF	TGTGCCACCAGGGGGAGGGACTATGGCTACACCTTC
.	TRBV27	TRBD2	TRBJ2-5	CASSPYWTSGDQYF	TGTGCCAGCAGTCCATATTGGACTAGCGGTGACCAGTACTTC
.	TRBV7-3	.	TRBJ2-7	CASSLLPGSKPYEQYF	TGTGCCAGCAGCTTGCTCCCCGGGAGTAAACCCTACGAGCAGTACTTC